The text below deals with one T cell receptor beta chain. In the PCR, 60 Vbeta and 13 Jbeta primers were used. Clones were sequenced by immunoSEQ multiplex PCR, and TCRdb holds only the in-frame ones, with some missing. Among about 200,000 clones listed, around 76% were seen once. The data are from a study of cytomegalovirus exposure and HLA in healthy donors. This sequence originates from a man aged 18 to 30 in good health and CMV-seronegative. Sequenced sample: PBMCs.

The CDR3 nucleotides read TGTGCCAGTAGCCTGGACAGGGGTTTTAACTATGGCTACACCTTC. Amino acids: CASSLDRGFNYGYTF. This sequence joins TRBV19 and TRBJ1-2, with 9 bases identical to TRBD1. The CDR3 consists of 15 residues. Germline V gene lookup returns CDR1 LNHDA and CDR2 SQIVND (reference sequence). V lost 6 bases, J lost 1 base, and 6 bases stayed unmatched.